Each of the 9 T cell receptor beta chains below was sequenced from the same sample in a study of T cell responses to AZD1222 COVID-19 vaccine. Profiling relied on immunoSEQ multiplex PCR, and the TCRdb table lists in-frame clones only, not all of them. The top ten clones hold approximately 1% of a sample with 95,000 to 150,000 clones, around 93% of them seen once. The material sequenced was peripheral blood, taken on day 0 of AZD1222 vaccination. All receptors come from an adult in good health.

The chain joins TRBV12-3 or TRBV12-4 to TRBJ2-1; D unresolved. CDR3 length equals 12 residues. The V and J ends lost 2 bases and 7 bases respectively, with 6 bases between them. This chain's CDR3 is CASSLQGNEQFF. The CDR3 region has the DNA TGTGCCAGCAGTTTACAAGGGAATGAGCAGTTCTTC.

The gene calls are TRBV10-3 and TRBJ1-2; D gene unclear. CDR3 length: 13 amino acids. CDR1 is ENHRY, CDR2 SYGVKD, per germline. The germline V and J ends were trimmed by 7 bases and 3 bases, with 12 bases remaining between them. The CDR3 is CAITPQADYGYTF. CDR3 DNA sequence: TGTGCCATCACCCCCCAAGCGGACTATGGCTACACCTTC.

The chain carries TRBV6-6 and TRBJ1-1; 7 nucleotides align to TRBD1. CDR1 MNHNY and CDR2 SVGAGI come from the germline V gene (reference sequence). V trimming: 2 bases; J trimming: 1 base; junction bases outside the gene matches: 7. This CDR3 contains 16 residues. The CDR3 DNA reads as TGTGCCAGCAGTTACCCATTAGGGACAGCGAACACTGAAGCTTTCTTT. Translation: CASSYPLGTANTEAFF.

The J gene is TRBJ1-1, the V gene TRBV28; D is undetermined. The ends were cut back, 5 bases at V and 11 bases at J, with 18 bases in the middle. The CDR3 loop spans 13 amino acids. Germline values: CDR1 MDHEN, CDR2 SYDVKM. The CDR3 sequence is CASSHPKIRSAFF. CDR3 nucleotides: TGTGCCAGCAGTCACCCAAAGATAAGGTCGGCTTTCTTT.

This chain connects TRBV6-5 to TRBJ2-2; 8 bases line up with TRBD1. This CDR3 has 15 amino acids. The germline V gene encodes CDR1 MNHEY and CDR2 SVGAGI. Trimming cost V 6 bases and J 5 bases; bases outside gene matches: 8. This chain's CDR3 is CASSRTGTVTGELFF. CDR3 nucleotide sequence: TGTGCCAGCAGCCGGACAGGGACGGTTACCGGGGAGCTGTTTTTT.

The J gene is TRBJ1-5, the V gene TRBV5-6; 9 bases match TRBD1. The CDR3 extends over 16 amino acids. From germline, CDR1 is SGHDT and CDR2 YYEEEE. V lost 1 base to trimming and J lost 3 bases; unmatched junction nucleotides: 5. The CDR3 reads CASSLRDRALNQPQHF. In DNA form, the CDR3 reads TGTGCCAGCAGCTTGAGGGACAGGGCTCTCAATCAGCCCCAGCATTTT.

This chain links TRBV30 with TRBJ1-5; no clear D gene. This CDR3 is built from 15 residues. Trimming removed 0 bases at V and 0 bases at J, with 9 bases between. Looked up from germline, CDR1 is GTSNPN and CDR2 is SVGIG (reference sequence). CDR3 in DNA: TGTGCCTGGAGTGTACCCAGTTATAGCAATCAGCCCCAGCATTTT. The encoded protein is CAWSVPSYSNQPQHF.

V is TRBV11-2 and J is TRBJ2-5, with 8 bases identical to TRBD2. There are 16 residues in the CDR3. Germline V gene sequence: CDR1 SGHAT, CDR2 FQNNGV. Trimming at V came to 1 base and at J to 2 bases, leaving 6 bases not matched to a gene. CDR3 in DNA: TGTGCCAGCAGCTTAGGCCCTAGCGGGCCACAAGAGACCCAGTACTTC. It specifies CASSLGPSGPQETQYF.

The CDR3 nucleotides are TGTGCCAGCAGCTTAGATGCCCAGGCAGATACGCAGTATTTT. Protein product: CASSLDAQADTQYF. V usage is TRBV11-3 and J usage is TRBJ2-3; D uncertain. The CDR3 has 14 amino acids. V gave up 0 bases and J gave up 4 bases, with 8 bases separating them. Germline V gives CDR1 SGHNT, CDR2 YENEEA.